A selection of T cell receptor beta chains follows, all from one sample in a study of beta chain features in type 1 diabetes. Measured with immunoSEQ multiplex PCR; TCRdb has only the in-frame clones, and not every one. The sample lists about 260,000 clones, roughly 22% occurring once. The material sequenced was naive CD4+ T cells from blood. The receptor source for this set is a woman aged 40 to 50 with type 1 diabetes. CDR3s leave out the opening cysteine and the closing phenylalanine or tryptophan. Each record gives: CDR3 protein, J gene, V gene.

CDR3: SGGQGKEKLF
J: TRBJ1-4
V: TRBV29-1

CDR3: ASSQERGQSSYEQY
J: TRBJ2-7
V: TRBV4-2

CDR3: ASSLTTGNYEKLF
J: TRBJ1-4
V: TRBV4-3

CDR3: ASSVGGGLGIT
J: TRBJ1-2
V: TRBV9

CDR3: ASSFLRQGHRGYEQF
J: TRBJ2-1
V: TRBV5-6

CDR3: ASSLSGQASYEQY
J: TRBJ2-7
V: TRBV7-2

CDR3: ASSHNSGGSYEQY
J: TRBJ2-7
V: TRBV4-3

CDR3: ASSSRTEADTQY
J: TRBJ2-3
V: TRBV27

CDR3: AWRRVLNTEAF
J: TRBJ1-1
V: TRBV30

CDR3: ASSFGSRRETQY
J: TRBJ2-5
V: TRBV5-1